This paragraph covers one T cell receptor beta chain sequence. The antigen remains unidentified. Germline values: CDR1 SGHAT, CDR2 FQDESV (reference sequence). Trimming took 4 bases from V and 10 from J; bases not matched to a gene: 12. The CDR3 spans 14 residues. This record comes from a study of cytomegalovirus exposure and HLA in healthy donors. General study results and limits: A few chains linked to CMV were shown in vitro to be specific for CMV antigens. The study had only CMV serostatus as immune exposure information. In an earlier analysis, productive rearrangement rates for most beta V segments clustered near 87% or 30%.

The PCR was carried out with 60 Vbeta primers and 13 Jbeta primers. The assay was immunoSEQ multiplex PCR, and TCRdb's table has in-frame clones only and misses some. The table shows 150,000 to 200,000 clones, with 84% occurring only once. Donors had nominal health at sampling but likely had unrecorded immune exposures. The sample comprised PBMCs. The receptor's source is a man aged 45-60 years in good health and CMV-seropositive. J is TRBJ1-1 and V is TRBV11-1; 7 bases fit TRBD1. The CDR3: CASSWLQGDGGAFF. CDR3 sequence (DNA): TGTGCCAGCAGCTGGCTTCAGGGGGATGGTGGAGCTTTCTTT.